This T cell receptor (beta chain) was documented in a study of T cell responses to AZD1222 COVID-19 vaccine. Study-level points and caveats: Just a handful of AZD1222 recipients were seropositive at baseline. Clonal diversity may have been underestimated in mostly white British donors. Repertoire samples came only from after the peak T cell response. The study found vaccine-associated CD4 TCRs spanning spike, dominant at 160-218 and 743-854.

Repertoires were generated with immunoSEQ multiplex PCR, while TCRdb's copy carries only in-frame clones and drops some. There are around 78,000 clones in the sample; about 88% occur only once, and approximately 4.2% lies in the top ten. This clone was observed a handful of times. Its antigen is still unknown. The material sequenced was peripheral blood, taken on day 0 of AZD1222 vaccination. This TCR was sampled from an adult in good health.

The CDR3 loop reads CASSPTSGSYNEQFF. Here the CDR3 DNA reads TGTGCCAGCAGCCCCACTAGCGGCTCCTACAATGAGCAGTTCTTC. This rearrangement joins TRBV7-3 to TRBJ2-1; 8 nucleotides line up with TRBD2. The CDR3 runs 15 residues. Germline CDR1 reads SGHTA; CDR2 reads FQGTGA. Losses at the gene ends were 5 bases for V and 0 bases for J; bases not matched to a gene: 3.